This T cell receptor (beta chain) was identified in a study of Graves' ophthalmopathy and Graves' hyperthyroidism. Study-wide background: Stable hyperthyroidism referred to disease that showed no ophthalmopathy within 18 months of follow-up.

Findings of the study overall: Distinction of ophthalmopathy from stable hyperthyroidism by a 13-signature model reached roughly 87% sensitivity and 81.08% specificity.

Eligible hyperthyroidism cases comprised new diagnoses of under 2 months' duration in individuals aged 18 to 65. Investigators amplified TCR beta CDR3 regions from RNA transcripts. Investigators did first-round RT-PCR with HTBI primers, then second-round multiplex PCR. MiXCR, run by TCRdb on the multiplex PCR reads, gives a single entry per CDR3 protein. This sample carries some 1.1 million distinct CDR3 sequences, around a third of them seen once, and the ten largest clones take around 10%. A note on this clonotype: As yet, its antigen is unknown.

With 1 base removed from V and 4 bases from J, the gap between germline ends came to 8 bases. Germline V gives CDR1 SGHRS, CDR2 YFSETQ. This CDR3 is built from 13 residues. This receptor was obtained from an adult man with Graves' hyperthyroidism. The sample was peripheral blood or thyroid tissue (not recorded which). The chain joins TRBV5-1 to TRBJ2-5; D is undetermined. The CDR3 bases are TGCGCCAGCAGCTTGATAGTGGGAGAGACCCAGTACTTC. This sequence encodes CASSLIVGETQYF.